One T cell receptor (beta chain) is described in this entry. An end of the junction does not agree with germline; a read error may underlie this. This CDR3 is also generated by other DNA sequences in the sample. Assay: immunoSEQ multiplex PCR; the TCRdb copy retains only in-frame clones and omits some. The sample shows 470,000 or so clones, 75% to 90% of them seen only once. CDR1 is MGHRA and CDR2 is YSYEKL in the germline V gene. The CDR3 is 20 residues long. This entry is derived from a study of blood T cell repertoires in COVID-19. Study-level background: The United States, Italy and Spain were the sources of the acute and convalescent COVID-19 samples. The cDNA or gDNA used as material had been derived from T cells, B-cell-depleted T cells, or PBMCs.

Sample: peripheral blood. The source is a human donor in a cohort sampled during active COVID-19. The chain links TRBV4-1 to TRBJ2-1; 14 bases are a match to TRBD2. CDR3 nucleotides: TGCGCCAGCAGCCTCCTCTGGGGACAAGGACTAGCGGGAGGTGAGGGTGAGCAATTCTTC. It encodes CASSLLWGQGLAGGEGEQFF.